This T cell receptor (beta chain) derives from a study of cytomegalovirus exposure and HLA in healthy donors. In the case of this clone: Its antigen is not identified. One end of the junction is discordant with germline, which a read error may explain.

Primers for the PCR totalled 60 Vbeta and 13 Jbeta. Here immunoSEQ multiplex PCR was the method, and the copy in TCRdb shows in-frame clones only, minus some. The profile shows around 150,000 clones, 75% of them singletons. Overall study findings and caveats: The study flagged around 150 TCR beta chains as cytomegalovirus-associated.

Germline CDR1 KGHSH, CDR2 LQKENI. The CDR3 covers 12 residues. The TCR sequence derives from a man between 18 and 29 years old in good health and CMV-seropositive. Sequences were obtained from PBMCs. The chain links TRBV18 to TRBJ1-2; D uncertain. This chain's CDR3 is CASSPQNSGYTF. CDR3 DNA sequence: TGTGCCAGCTCACCACAGAACTCTGGCTACACCTTC. Full variable domain (remainder filled in from reference TRBV18 and TRBJ1-2): NAGVMQNPRHLVRRRGQEARLRCSPMKGHSHVYWYRQLPEEGLKFMVYLQKENIIDESGMPKERFSAEFPKEGPSILRIQQVVRGDSAAYFCASSPQNSGYTFGSGTRLTVV.